Listed below are T cell receptor beta chains from one sample, sequenced in a study of blood T cell repertoires in COVID-19. The repertoire was sequenced with immunoSEQ multiplex PCR; TCRdb's copy has only in-frame clones and lacks some. This table has 150,000 or so clones, over 75% appearing once. Material for sequencing was PBMCs or T cells enriched from blood (not recorded which). These receptors all come from a woman between 25 and 40 years old with acute COVID-19. CDR3s include the opening cysteine and the closing phenylalanine or tryptophan. The D gene is left open where the match is weak. Clone sizes are given selectively: once, few, many, or a class where the clone is expanded.

d_call j_call v_call cdr3_length clone_size cdr3_aa cdr3_nt
TRBD2 TRBJ2-1 TRBV19 14 NA CATKRTSGRYEQFF TGTGCCACTAAACGGACTAGCGGGAGGTATGAGCAGTTCTTC
NA TRBJ2-7 TRBV10-3 11 NA CAISESREQYF TGTGCCATCAGTGAGTCGCGGGAGCAGTACTTC
NA TRBJ1-1 TRBV19 18 NA CASSFHPRIRSMNTEAFF TGTGCCAGTAGTTTCCATCCCAGGATAAGGTCTATGAACACTGAAGCTTTCTTT
NA TRBJ1-2 TRBV6-4 16 NA CASSENYRAYSYGYTF TGTGCCAGCAGTGAAAACTACAGGGCTTATAGCTATGGCTACACCTTC
NA TRBJ2-4 TRBV7-8 17 NA CASSFVRDFETKNIQYF TGTGCCAGCAGCTTTGTCCGTGACTTCGAAACCAAAAACATTCAGTACTTC
NA TRBJ1-3 TRBV23-1 10 NA CAPGGNTIYF TGCGCCCCAGGCGGAAACACCATATATTTT
NA TRBJ2-7 TRBV25-1 13 few CASTVRGSNEQYF TGTGCCAGCACCGTCCGGGGTAGCAACGAGCAGTACTTC
NA TRBJ1-5 TRBV6-2/TRBV6-3 14 NA CASSYTRGYEPQHF TGTGCCAGCAGTTATACTCGGGGTTACGAGCCCCAGCATTTT
NA TRBJ1-2 TRBV28 15 NA CASSGPGDTNYGYTF TGTGCCAGCAGCGGACCAGGGGACACTAACTATGGCTACACCTTC
TRBD2 TRBJ2-7 TRBV5-1 16 NA CASSLRIPSGIYEQYF TGCGCCAGCAGCTTGCGTATCCCTAGCGGGATTTACGAGCAGTACTTC
NA TRBJ1-3 TRBV28 14 NA CASSLPGDGNTIYF TGTGCCAGCAGTTTACCAGGGGACGGAAACACCATATATTTT
TRBD1 TRBJ1-2 TRBV28 14 NA CASSPTGVRYGYTF TGTGCCAGCAGTCCGACAGGGGTGCGGTATGGCTACACCTTC
TRBD1 TRBJ2-7 TRBV28 15 NA CASSSDRVGPYEQYF TGTGCCAGCAGTTCGGACAGGGTAGGTCCCTACGAGCAGTACTTC
TRBD2 TRBJ2-2 TRBV5-1 15 NA CASSLPSGNTGELFF TGCGCCAGCAGCTTGCCTAGCGGAAACACCGGGGAGCTGTTTTTT
TRBD2 TRBJ2-2 TRBV29-1 14 NA CSVVLAVGTGELFF TGCAGCGTTGTTCTAGCGGTCGGCACCGGGGAGCTGTTTTTT
TRBD2 TRBJ2-3 TRBV6-2/TRBV6-3 16 NA CASSPGLAESTDTQYF TGTGCCAGCAGCCCTGGACTAGCGGAAAGCACAGATACGCAGTATTTT
TRBD1 TRBJ1-1 TRBV2 13 NA CASTRDRGGEAFF TGTGCCAGCACCCGAGACAGGGGGGGTGAAGCTTTCTTT
NA TRBJ1-5 TRBV19 14 once CASSIQGKNQPQHF TGTGCCAGTAGTATACAGGGGAAGAATCAGCCCCAGCATTTT
TRBD1 TRBJ1-5 TRBV28 17 NA CASSSPGQPNSNQPQHF TGTGCCAGCAGCTCTCCGGGACAGCCAAATAGCAATCAGCCCCAGCATTTT
TRBD1 TRBJ1-4 TRBV30 12 NA CAWTGTAEKLFF TGTGCCTGGACCGGGACAGCCGAAAAACTGTTTTTT
TRBD2 TRBJ2-1 TRBV5-4 13 NA CASSAAPQLAAFF TGTGCCAGCAGCGCAGCTCCTCAACTAGCGGCGTTCTTC
TRBD1 TRBJ2-6 TRBV6-6 16 NA CASIGGQGSGANVLTF TGTGCCAGCATTGGTGGACAGGGATCCGGGGCCAACGTCCTGACTTTC